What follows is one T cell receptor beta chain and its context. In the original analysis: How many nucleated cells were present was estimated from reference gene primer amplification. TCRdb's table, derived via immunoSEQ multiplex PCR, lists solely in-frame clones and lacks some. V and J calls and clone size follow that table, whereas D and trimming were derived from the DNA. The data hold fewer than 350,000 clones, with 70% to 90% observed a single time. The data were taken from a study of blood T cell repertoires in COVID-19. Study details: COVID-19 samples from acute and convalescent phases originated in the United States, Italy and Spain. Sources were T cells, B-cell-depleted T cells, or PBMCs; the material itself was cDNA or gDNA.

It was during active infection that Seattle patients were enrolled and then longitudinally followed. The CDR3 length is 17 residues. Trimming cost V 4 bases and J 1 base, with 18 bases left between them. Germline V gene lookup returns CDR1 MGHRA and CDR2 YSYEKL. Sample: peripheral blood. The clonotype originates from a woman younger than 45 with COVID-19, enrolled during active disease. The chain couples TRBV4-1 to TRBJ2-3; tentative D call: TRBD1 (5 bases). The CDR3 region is CASSLLGGAGGTDTQYF. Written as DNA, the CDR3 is TGCGCCAGCAGCCTACTCGGTGGGGCCGGCGGCACAGATACGCAGTATTTT.